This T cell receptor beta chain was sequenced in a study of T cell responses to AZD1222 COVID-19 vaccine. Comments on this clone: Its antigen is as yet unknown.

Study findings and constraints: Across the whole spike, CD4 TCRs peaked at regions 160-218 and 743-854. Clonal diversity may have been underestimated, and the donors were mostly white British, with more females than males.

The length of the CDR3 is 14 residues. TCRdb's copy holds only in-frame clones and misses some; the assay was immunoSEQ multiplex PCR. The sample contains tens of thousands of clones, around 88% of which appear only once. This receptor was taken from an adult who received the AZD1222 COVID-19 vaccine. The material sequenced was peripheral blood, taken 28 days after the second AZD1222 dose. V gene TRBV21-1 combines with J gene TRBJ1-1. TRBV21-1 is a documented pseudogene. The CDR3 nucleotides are TGTGCCAGCAGCAAAAAGAAGGCCCCGGCTGAAGCTTTCTTT. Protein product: CASSKKKAPAEAFF.